A selection of T cell receptor beta chains follows, all from one sample in a study of cytomegalovirus exposure and HLA in healthy donors. Measured with immunoSEQ multiplex PCR; TCRdb has only the in-frame clones, and not every one. The sample includes almost 95,000 clones, around 66% of them seen just once. The sample consisted of PBMCs. Receptors were obtained from a man under 40 in good health and CMV-seronegative. Each CDR3 is given with its conserved first and last residue. A D gene is named only where the DNA matches it firmly. Size values are once, few and many counts, or a class for expanded clones, and some rows have none.

cdr3_aa,cdr3_nt,d_call,clone_size,v_call,j_call
CASSNEQGSVGYTF,TGCGCCAGCAGCAATGAACAGGGATCGGTTGGCTACACCTTC,NA,NA,TRBV5-1,TRBJ1-2
CASSSGTMYRTDTQYF,TGTGCCAGCAGCTCGGGAACAATGTATCGCACAGATACGCAGTATTTT,NA,NA,TRBV7-3,TRBJ2-3
CASSQVTSLNEQFF,TGCGCCAGCAGCCAAGTTACTAGTCTCAATGAGCAGTTCTTC,NA,NA,TRBV4-3,TRBJ2-1
CASSLSHQLGILETQYF,TGTGCCAGCAGTTTATCTCACCAACTAGGGATCTTGGAGACCCAGTACTTC,NA,NA,TRBV27,TRBJ2-5
CASSTSGGAPDTQYF,TGTGCCAGCAGTACTAGCGGGGGGGCCCCGGATACGCAGTATTTT,TRBD2,NA,TRBV6-4,TRBJ2-3
CASSYGGPGGLGEQYF,TGTGCCAGCAGTTACGGAGGGCCTGGCGGGCTCGGGGAGCAGTACTTC,NA,NA,TRBV6-6,TRBJ2-7
CASSFDRLGNYGYTF,TGTGCCAGCAGTTTCGACAGACTGGGGAACTATGGCTACACCTTC,NA,NA,TRBV27,TRBJ1-2
CASSRGLATNTGELFF,TGTGCCAGCAGCAGGGGACTAGCAACCAACACCGGGGAGCTGTTTTTT,TRBD2,NA,TRBV5-5,TRBJ2-2
CASSSPGGTYNSPLHF,TGTGCCAGCAGTTCCCCCGGGGGGACATATAATTCACCCCTCCACTTT,NA,NA,TRBV6-5,TRBJ1-6
CASRGVMDTQYF,TGTGCCAGCAGAGGGGTTATGGATACGCAGTATTTT,NA,NA,TRBV9,TRBJ2-3
CASSLQGVSSYNSPLHF,TGTGCCAGCAGCCTCCAGGGGGTCAGCTCCTATAATTCACCCCTCCACTTT,TRBD1,few,TRBV5-6,TRBJ1-6
CASSLIQRAAFNEQFF,TGTGCCAGCAGCTTAATCCAGAGGGCGGCCTTCAATGAGCAGTTCTTC,NA,NA,TRBV5-8,TRBJ2-1
CASSAGTYSTDTQYF,TGTGCCAGCAGCGCAGGGACATATAGCACAGATACGCAGTATTTT,NA,once,TRBV11-3,TRBJ2-3
CASSLRQGQETQYF,TGTGCCAGCAGCTTGCGACAGGGACAAGAGACCCAGTACTTC,TRBD1,NA,TRBV5-6,TRBJ2-5
CASNIGGGHNSPLHF,TGTGCCAGCAACATCGGGGGGGGCCATAATTCACCCCTCCACTTT,NA,few,TRBV19,TRBJ1-6
CASSAATGTYGYTF,TGTGCCAGCAGCGCCGCGACAGGGACCTATGGCTACACCTTC,TRBD1,NA,TRBV9,TRBJ1-2
CASSLGGGTNTGELFF,TGTGCCAGCAGCTTGGGGGGGGGAACGAACACCGGGGAGCTGTTTTTT,TRBD2,NA,TRBV5-6,TRBJ2-2
CASTTGFQNYGYTF,TGTGCCAGTACAACGGGGTTCCAGAACTATGGCTACACCTTC,NA,NA,TRBV5-5,TRBJ1-2
CASSPGQGGIYGYTF,TGTGCCAGCAGCCCGGGACAGGGAGGGATCTATGGCTACACCTTC,TRBD1,NA,TRBV28,TRBJ1-2
CASARGGYGYTF,TGTGCCAGCGCACGGGGGGGGTATGGCTACACCTTC,NA,NA,TRBV27,TRBJ1-2
CASRYRDREYQETQYF,TGTGCCAGCAGGTACCGGGACAGGGAGTACCAAGAGACCCAGTACTTC,NA,NA,TRBV21-1,TRBJ2-5
CSSSFRDRYSYEQYF,TGTTCCAGCAGCTTCCGGGACAGGTACTCCTACGAGCAGTACTTC,TRBD1,NA,TRBV7-9,TRBJ2-7
CASSVESGNYEQYF,TGTGCCAGCAGCGTAGAAAGCGGAAACTACGAGCAGTACTTC,NA,NA,TRBV9,TRBJ2-7
CASSTGSNTGELFF,TGTGCCAGCAGTACAGGGTCGAACACCGGGGAGCTGTTTTTT,NA,NA,TRBV2,TRBJ2-2
CASSDGGRAPNEQFF,TGCGCCAGCAGTGACGGCGGGAGAGCTCCTAATGAGCAGTTCTTC,TRBD2,NA,TRBV10-2,TRBJ2-1
CATSRDRVGGETQYF,TGTGCCACCAGCAGAGACCGGGTAGGGGGAGAGACCCAGTACTTC,NA,once,TRBV15,TRBJ2-5
CASSLGGQPYEQYF,TGCGCCAGCAGCTTGGGGGGACAGCCCTACGAGCAGTACTTC,TRBD1,NA,TRBV5-1,TRBJ2-7
CASSSLSGGYNEQFF,TGTGCCAGCAGCTCACTTAGCGGGGGTTACAATGAGCAGTTCTTC,TRBD2,NA,TRBV11-2,TRBJ2-1
CASSPRQGNTIYF,TGTGCCAGTAGCCCCCGACAGGGAAACACCATATATTTT,NA,once,TRBV19,TRBJ1-3
CASSLDGDRPYEQYF,TGCGCCAGCAGCTTGGATGGTGACAGGCCTTACGAGCAGTACTTC,NA,NA,TRBV5-1,TRBJ2-7
CASCGTGSSYEQYF,TGCGCCAGCTGTGGGACAGGGAGCTCCTACGAGCAGTACTTC,TRBD1,NA,TRBV10-2,TRBJ2-7
CAISEFHRALNQPQHF,TGTGCCATCAGTGAGTTCCACAGGGCTCTCAATCAGCCCCAGCATTTT,NA,NA,TRBV10-3,TRBJ1-5
CSSSATTDQPQHF,TGTTCCAGCAGCGCCACGACAGATCAGCCCCAGCATTTT,NA,NA,TRBV7-9,TRBJ1-5
CASSLVDEQYF,TGTGCCAGCAGCTTGGTCGACGAGCAGTACTTC,NA,NA,TRBV5-4,TRBJ2-7
CSVDRGNEQFF,TGCAGCGTTGACAGGGGGAATGAGCAGTTCTTC,TRBD1,NA,TRBV29-1,TRBJ2-1
CASSTSGSSTDTQYF,TGTGCCAGCAGCACTAGCGGATCTAGCACAGATACGCAGTATTTT,TRBD2,NA,TRBV7-3,TRBJ2-3
CASSLAVPGTRFSGANVLTF,TGCGCCAGCAGCTTGGCCGTCCCCGGCACCAGGTTCTCTGGGGCCAACGTCCTGACTTTC,NA,NA,TRBV5-1,TRBJ2-6
CAASSGGDEQYF,TGTGCCGCCTCTAGCGGGGGCGACGAGCAGTACTTC,TRBD2,few,TRBV10-3,TRBJ2-7
CASSSTTGLAGVEQFF,TGTGCCAGCAGCTCTACAACGGGACTAGCGGGAGTTGAGCAGTTCTTC,TRBD2,NA,TRBV7-3,TRBJ2-1
CSVDEPGRNTEAFF,TGCAGCGTTGATGAACCCGGGAGGAACACTGAAGCTTTCTTT,NA,NA,TRBV29-1,TRBJ1-1
CAISESNSRPQHF,TGTGCCATCAGTGAGTCCAACTCTAGGCCCCAGCATTTT,NA,NA,TRBV10-3,TRBJ1-5
CASSNLRTGQRSPLHF,TGTGCCAGCAGCAATTTACGGACAGGGCAACGGTCACCCCTCCACTTT,TRBD1,NA,TRBV11-2,TRBJ1-6